These 25 T cell receptor beta chains came from one sample sequenced in a study of blood T cell repertoires in COVID-19. Clones were sequenced by immunoSEQ multiplex PCR, and TCRdb holds only the in-frame ones, with some missing. Of over 200,000 clones in the sample, around nine tenths were seen once. The material sequenced was PBMCs or T cells enriched from blood (not recorded which). The receptors shown here come from a man aged 30 to 39 who had recovered from COVID-19.

The gene calls are TRBV7-9 and TRBJ2-5; D is possibly TRBD2 (6 bases). The length of the CDR3 is 13 residues. Germline loops: CDR1 SEHNR, CDR2 FQNEAQ (reference sequence). V was shortened by 7 bases and J by 5 bases, with 14 bases between the two germline ends. CDR3 in DNA: TGTGCCAGCACCAAAGGTGGGGGGGAGACCCAGTACTTC. Translated: CASTKGGGETQYF.

For the CDR3, the DNA is TGTGCCAGCAGTTTGACAGGGGGTAGAGAGACCCAGTACTTC. Translation gives CASSLTGGRETQYF. The chain is built from TRBV28 and TRBJ2-5, with 9 bases that match TRBD1. The junction had 3 bases not matched to a gene; V was cut back by 3 bases and J by 4 bases. The CDR3 sequence is 14 residues long. Germline V gives CDR1 MDHEN, CDR2 SYDVKM.

The gene calls are TRBV6-2 or TRBV6-3 and TRBJ2-1; 10 bases line up with TRBD2. Germline V CDR1 and CDR2: MNHEY, SVGEGT. Trimming removed 6 bases from V and 7 bases from J; junction bases left unmatched: 15. This CDR3 comprises 17 residues. This CDR3 reads CASSDRTSGARENEQFF. CDR3 coding DNA: TGTGCCAGCAGCGACCGGACTAGCGGAGCAAGGGAGAATGAGCAGTTCTTC.

The gene calls are TRBV10-3 and TRBJ2-1; TRBD2 matches 11 bases. With 4 bases clipped from V and 6 bases from J, the junction kept 8 bases outside the gene matches. The CDR3 contains 16 residues. CDR1 and CDR2 (germline): ENHRY, SYGVKD. The CDR3 is CAISGGLAVLGNEQFF. The CDR3 DNA follows: TGTGCCATCAGTGGGGGACTAGCGGTGTTAGGCAATGAGCAGTTCTTC.

The J gene is TRBJ1-3, the V gene TRBV29-1; 10 bases line up with TRBD1. The CDR3 length is 15 residues. The V gene end was trimmed by 3 bases and the J gene end by 2 bases; junction bases not matched to a gene: 4. Germline assignment: CDR1 SQVTM and CDR2 ANQGSEA. The CDR3 DNA follows: TGCAGCGTTGACGTCGGACAGGGGGCTGGAAACACCATATATTTT. It encodes CSVDVGQGAGNTIYF.

This clone was counted a single time. The V call is TRBV5-1, the J call TRBJ1-5, with D maybe TRBD1 (6 bases). Per germline, CDR1 SGHRS and CDR2 YFSETQ. This CDR3 has 15 amino acids. Trimming removed 4 bases at V and 4 bases at J, with 15 bases between. The CDR3 sequence is CASSPETGQNQPQHF. The CDR3 nucleotides read TGCGCCAGCAGCCCAGAGACAGGCCAAAATCAGCCCCAGCATTTT.

The CDR3 loop reads CASSVESSGNTIYF. CDR3 DNA sequence: TGTGCCAGCAGCGTAGAGAGCTCTGGAAACACCATATATTTT. The chain combines TRBV9 with TRBJ1-3; D is uncertain. The CDR3 runs 14 residues. The germline CDR1 and CDR2 sequences are SGDLS and YYNGEE. The ends were cut back, 0 bases at V and 0 bases at J, with 4 bases in the middle. Using reference TRBV9 and TRBJ1-3 for the parts outside the CDR3, the full variable domain is DSGVTQTPKHLITATGQRVTLRCSPRSGDLSVYWYQQSLDQGLQFLIQYYNGEERAKGNILERFSAQQFPDLHSELNLSSLELGDSALYFCASSVESSGNTIYFGEGSWLTVV.

This chain joins TRBV11-2 and TRBJ1-1; tentatively, D is TRBD1 (5 bases). Trimming shortened V by 2 bases and J by 4 bases, and 11 bases separated the two germline ends. The CDR3 totals 14 residues. Germline V CDR1 and CDR2: SGHAT, FQNNGV. The CDR3, as DNA: TGTGCCAGCAGCTTACAGGGTTCGATCACTGAAGCTTTCTTT. Its translation: CASSLQGSITEAFF.

The V and J genes are TRBV6-5 and TRBJ2-3; D is possibly TRBD1 (5 bases). The germline V gene has CDR1 MNHEY and CDR2 SVGAGI. Trimming left V 6 bases short and J 3 bases short, with 7 bases between. The CDR3 loop spans 12 amino acids. In DNA, the CDR3 is TGTGCCAGCAGCCACAGGACAGATACGCAGTATTTT. It encodes CASSHRTDTQYF.

V and J are TRBV7-9 and TRBJ1-1; 8 bases line up with TRBD1. The germline V gene encodes CDR1 SEHNR and CDR2 FQNEAQ (reference sequence). This CDR3 spans 15 amino acids. V shed 5 bases and J 3 bases; nucleotides not matched to a gene: 8. For the CDR3, the DNA is TGTGCCAGCAGCCCTAGACAGGGGCAGGACACTGAAGCTTTCTTT. Its translation is CASSPRQGQDTEAFF.

Only one count was recorded for this clone. The J gene is TRBJ2-1, the V gene TRBV6-1, with 11 bases fitting TRBD1. The CDR3 has 15 residues. Germline lookup yields CDR1 MNHNS and CDR2 SASEGT. V lost 2 bases, J lost 5 bases, and 2 bases stayed unmatched. CDR3 sequence reads: CASSERDRGNNEQFF. The CDR3 DNA reads as TGTGCCAGCAGTGAACGGGACAGGGGGAACAATGAGCAGTTCTTC.

The rearrangement uses TRBV6-5 and TRBJ1-2; D is unresolved. Trimming took off 2 bases at V and 8 bases at J, with 9 bases between the two ends. Germline lookup yields CDR1 MNHEY and CDR2 SVGAGI. The CDR3 extends over 12 amino acids. CDR3 protein: CASSYVGRGYTF. The CDR3 DNA is TGTGCCAGCAGTTACGTTGGGCGCGGCTACACCTTC.

The V and J genes are TRBV3-1 (or the pseudogene TRBV3-2) and TRBJ1-6; 11 bases agree with TRBD1. V was pared by 0 bases and J by 10 bases, with 5 bases of the junction left unmatched. The CDR3 extends over 16 amino acids. Germline V gives CDR1 LGHDT, CDR2 YNNKEL (reference sequence). CDR3 region: CASSQDGQGAASPLHF. CDR3 bases: TGTGCCAGCAGCCAAGATGGACAGGGGGCGGCATCACCCCTCCACTTT.

The chain links TRBV5-1 to TRBJ1-1; 8 positions agree with TRBD1. Trimming at V came to 4 bases and at J to 3 bases, leaving 5 bases not matched to a gene. The CDR3 is 14 amino acids. Germline values: CDR1 SGHRS, CDR2 YFSETQ. In DNA, the CDR3 is TGCGCCAGCAGCGGGTACAGGGGGGACACTGAAGCTTTCTTT. This encodes CASSGYRGDTEAFF.

The chain is built from TRBV4-1 and TRBJ2-7, with TRBD1 as a possible D gene (6 bases). Trimming removed 0 bases from V and 3 bases from J, with 15 bases in between. The germline gives CDR1 MGHRA, CDR2 YSYEKL. The CDR3 has 16 residues. The CDR3 DNA is TGCGCCAGCAGCCAAGATGACAGGATCAAATTCTACGAGCAGTACTTC. Its protein product is CASSQDDRIKFYEQYF.

This chain uses TRBV2 with TRBJ2-5; possibly TRBD1 for D (5 bases). Germline V lookup: CDR1 SNHLY, CDR2 FYNNEI. CDR3 length equals 15 residues. Trimming took off 7 bases at V and 2 bases at J, with 17 bases between the two ends. CDR3 in amino acids: CASTLRRGRQETQYF. In DNA form, the CDR3 reads TGTGCCAGCACCCTCAGAAGGGGCCGTCAAGAGACCCAGTACTTC.

This chain links TRBV9 with TRBJ2-7, with 7 bases lining up with TRBD1. CDR3 length: 17 residues. The ends lost 4 bases at V and 2 bases at J; junction bases unmatched: 15. Germline V CDR1 and CDR2: SGDLS, YYNGEE. The CDR3 sequence is CASSTTDRVGFPYEQYF. The CDR3 nucleotides are TGTGCCAGCAGCACCACAGACAGGGTTGGGTTCCCCTACGAGCAGTACTTC.

V and J are TRBV5-1 and TRBJ1-2; TRBD1 matches at 7 bases. Germline V gene lookup returns CDR1 SGHRS and CDR2 YFSETQ. This CDR3 has 13 amino acids. Trimming cost V 3 bases and J 5 bases; bases outside gene matches: 4. The CDR3 spells CASSSDRIYGYTF. In DNA form, the CDR3 reads TGCGCCAGCAGCTCGGACAGGATATATGGCTACACCTTC.

V usage is TRBV6-5 and J usage is TRBJ1-2, with D possibly matching TRBD1 (5 bases). There are 12 residues in the CDR3. Trimming took 10 bases from V and 4 from J, leaving 13 bases between them. CDR1 and CDR2 from the germline V gene are MNHEY and SVGAGI. CDR3 DNA: TGTGCCATCAGGGTAATGAGCTATGGCTACACCTTC. Protein product: CAIRVMSYGYTF.

In its sample, this clone was seen once. The chain has TRBV19 and TRBJ2-7; 7 nucleotides line up with TRBD1. The CDR3 is 14 amino acids. The V and J ends lost 1 base and 4 bases, in that order; junction bases with no gene match: 4. Germline V gene data show CDR1 as LNHDA and CDR2 as SQIVND (reference sequence). The CDR3 DNA follows: TGTGCCAGTAGTATAGGGGACAGAGAGTACGAGCAGTACTTC. It is translated as CASSIGDREYEQYF.

The chain combines TRBV27 with TRBJ1-2; D might be TRBD1 (5 bases). The CDR3 is made up of 13 amino acids. V was cut by 2 bases and J by 7 bases, with 11 bases left in between. Germline CDR1 MNHEY, CDR2 SMNVEV (reference sequence). As DNA, the CDR3 is TGTGCCAGCAGTTTAGCCCAGGGAGGTGGCTACACCTTC. Translation gives CASSLAQGGGYTF.

This clone appeared a single time. The chain carries TRBV20-1 and TRBJ2-3; D remains ambiguous. The CDR3 has 14 residues. The V end was cut by 3 bases, the J end by 4 bases, with 14 bases between. From germline, CDR1 is DFQATT and CDR2 SNEGSKA (reference sequence). The CDR3 DNA sequence: TGCAGTGCTAGTCTTCCAGGAATTTCAGATACGCAGTATTTT. Its protein product is CSASLPGISDTQYF.

This clone has a single count. The J gene is TRBJ2-2, the V gene TRBV2; TRBD2 matches at 12 bases. Germline V gene lookup returns CDR1 SNHLY and CDR2 FYNNEI. The CDR3 loop spans 18 amino acids. Trimming took 1 base from V and 3 from J; bases not matched to a gene: 6. CDR3 sequence reads: CASSEVLAGGLYTGELFF. CDR3 DNA: TGTGCCAGCAGTGAAGTACTAGCGGGGGGCCTTTACACCGGGGAGCTGTTTTTT.

The chain employs TRBV4-3 and TRBJ2-1; 7 bases are shared with TRBD2. With 0 bases clipped from V and 3 bases from J, the junction kept 8 bases outside the gene matches. In germline, CDR1 is LGHNA, CDR2 YSLEER. The CDR3 is made up of 17 amino acids. CDR3 amino acids: CASSQDLQAGSYNEQFF. The CDR3, as DNA: TGCGCCAGCAGCCAAGACCTCCAAGCGGGGAGCTACAATGAGCAGTTCTTC.

The chain uses TRBV28 and TRBJ2-1; 11 bases agree with TRBD2. After removal of 6 bases from V and 3 bases from J, the junction contained 13 bases not matched to a gene. The CDR3 spans 18 residues. Germline lookup yields CDR1 MDHEN and CDR2 SYDVKM. The CDR3 loop reads CASSDTAGTSGLYNEQFF. As DNA, the CDR3 is TGTGCCAGCAGCGATACCGCGGGGACTAGCGGTCTCTACAATGAGCAGTTCTTC.